The sequence of this T cell receptor beta chain was determined in a study of blood T cell repertoires in COVID-19 (dated by TCRdb to 2020 to 2021). At the level of the whole study: Samples covering the acute and convalescent phases of COVID-19 were provided by collaborators in the United States, Italy and Spain. The prospective study material was composed of cDNA or gDNA derived from T cells, B-cell-depleted T cells, or PBMCs. Samples were obtained from the ongoing ImmuneRACE study (first 160 participants) and from approximately 1,200 subjects provided by 6 global collaborators. Subjects who had been exposed to COVID-19, were actively infected with it, or had recovered from it provided the deeply sampled blood TCRbeta repertoires that made up the dataset. A de-identified subject ID, COVID-19 status, age in years and sex were almost always included in the sample metadata. HLA class I and class II types, where available, came from metadata supplied by the sample provider rather than from assay-based typing. The repertoires were released in a freely available public database meant as a resource for research on the immune response to SARS-CoV-2. Results and caveats for the whole study, not just this receptor: The amount of clinical and demographic metadata varied by source and participant and was provided uncurated.

Collaborating institutions collected whole blood in K2EDTA tubes following their own protocols. Collaborator samples were shipped for TCRbeta analysis as frozen whole blood, isolated PBMCs, or DNA extracted from either sample type. Turning to this clone: No cognate antigen has been identified for it. No much larger clonotype is one base removed from it; base qualities were not supplied.

The immunoSEQ Assay, a bias-controlled multiplex PCR, was used to amplify TCRbeta CDR3 regions from genomic DNA. On the authors' methods: Within the assay, amplification of reference gene primers was used to estimate how many nucleated cells each sample contained. Sequence reads were collapsed and filtered to measure the absolute abundance of every unique TCRbeta CDR3 rearrangement. For each sample, productive Simpson clonality was calculated by taking the square root of Simpson's diversity index across productive rearrangements. In its TCRdb copy, this immuneACCESS table keeps in-frame sequences only and misses some clones. Where compared with another copy, unresolved V genes explain less than half of these, and the others have no known cause. D and trimming come from the DNA, and the V and J calls and clone size come from that table. The sample has around 200,000 clones on record, 80% of them singletons. Less than 7% of the sample rests with the top ten.

V has 3 bases trimmed and J has 7 bases trimmed; junction bases matching no gene number 10. Per the germline V gene, SGHRS is the CDR1 and YFSETQ is the CDR2. The CDR3 has 16 amino acids, counting the end cysteine and phenylalanine. The CDR3 DNA has 48 bases and is translated from base 1. The sample consisted of peripheral blood. This TCR was sampled from an older woman with acute or convalescent COVID-19. This sequence uses TRBV5-1 and TRBJ2-1, with 10 middle bases fitting TRBD2. The nucleotide sequence is TGCGCCAGCAGCTCCCCCTCTAGCGGGGGAAATAATGAGCAGTTCTTC. It encodes CASSSPSSGGNNEQFF.